This T cell receptor beta chain was recorded in a study of blood T cell repertoires in COVID-19. This study enrolled people aged about 18 to 100 from about two dozen US geographic areas. Per the original data handling: Scientists estimated how many nucleated cells there were by amplifying reference gene primers. Assay used: immunoSEQ multiplex PCR; TCRdb lists only in-frame clones, some missing. The V and J calls and clone size come from that table; D and trimming were worked out from the DNA. The sample carries approximately 270,000 clones, around 85% recorded once. CDR1 and CDR2 from the germline V gene are SGHAT and FQDESV (reference sequence). J gave up 3 bases and V 5 bases, and 9 bases lay outside the gene matches. The CDR3 length is 15 residues.

The sequencing sample was made of PBMCs or T cells enriched from blood (not recorded which). This chain links TRBV11-1 with TRBJ2-7, with 8 bases fitting TRBD1. The sequence came from a woman aged 45 to 65 who had recovered from COVID-19. This chain's CDR3 is CASSTAGQALYEQYF. The CDR3 DNA sequence: TGTGCCAGCAGCACCGCGGGACAGGCACTCTACGAGCAGTACTTC.